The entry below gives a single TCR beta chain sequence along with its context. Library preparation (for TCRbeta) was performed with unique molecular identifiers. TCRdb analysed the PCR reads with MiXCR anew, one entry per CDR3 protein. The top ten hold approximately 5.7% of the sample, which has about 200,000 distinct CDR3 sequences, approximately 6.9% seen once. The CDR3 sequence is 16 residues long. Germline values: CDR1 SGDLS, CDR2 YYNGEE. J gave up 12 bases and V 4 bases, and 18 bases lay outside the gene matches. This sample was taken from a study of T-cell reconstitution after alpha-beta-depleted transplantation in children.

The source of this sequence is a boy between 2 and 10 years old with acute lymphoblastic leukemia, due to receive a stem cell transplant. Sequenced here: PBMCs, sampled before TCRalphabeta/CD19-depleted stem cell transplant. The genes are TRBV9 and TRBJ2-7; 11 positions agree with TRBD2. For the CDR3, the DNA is TGTGCCAGCAGCACCACCTTAGCGGGAGGGAGTGGAGGCCTGTACTTC. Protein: CASSTTLAGGSGGLYF.